This TCR beta chain is from a study of vaccination and CD4 T cells after COVID-19. At the level of the study: The post-vaccine samples came a median approximately 73 days after dose two (range 14 to 241).

The Oncomine TCR Beta short-read assay was applied to DNA of cultured CD4+ T cells. TCRdb recomputed calls from the PCR reads with MiXCR, one row per CDR3 protein. The table includes under 25,000 distinct CDR3 sequences, around 40% detected once. The treatment was: roughly 11-day PBMC culture with coronavirus spike peptide pools or control peptides (ViraFEST assay). It was on days 3 and 7 that half the medium was replaced with fresh IL-2 medium. Negative selection isolated the CD4+ T cells once the cells had been cultured for under 13 days. V lost 6 bases to trimming and J lost 4 bases, with 18 bases between them. Germline V gene lookup returns CDR1 DFQATT and CDR2 SNEGSKA (reference sequence). This CDR3 is 15 amino acids long. Only a few counts were recorded for this clonotype. Its antigen is unidentified.

The source material was CD4+ T cells from blood, cultured in vitro, sampled after SARS-CoV-2 vaccination. The chain carries TRBV20-1 and TRBJ1-4; D is possibly TRBD1 (6 bases). The clonotype originates from a human donor who had recovered from COVID-19. The CDR3: CSAMRGAGNNEKLFF. The CDR3 nucleotides are TGCAGTGCCATGCGGGGGGCAGGGAATAATGAAAAACTGTTTTTT.